One T cell receptor (beta chain) is described in this entry. Original methodology: Estimated nucleated cell counts came from reference gene primer amplification. The protocol was immunoSEQ multiplex PCR, while the TCRdb copy is restricted to in-frame clones and leaves out a portion. The V and J calls and clone size come from that table; D and trimming were worked out from the DNA. The sample has over 100,000 clones; approximately 80% are singletons. The data originate from a study of blood T cell repertoires in COVID-19. The specimen was peripheral blood. The sequence was collected from a woman aged 50 to 60 with acute or convalescent COVID-19.

CDR3 in DNA: TGCGCCAGCAGCTCCGCTACAGGGGAAGAGACCCAGTACTTC. Translation: CASSSATGEETQYF. V usage is TRBV5-1 and J usage is TRBJ2-5; 7 bases align to TRBD1. The V gene's germline CDR1 is SGHRS and CDR2 YFSETQ. The V segment lost 3 bases and the J segment 3 bases; nucleotides outside the gene matches: 5. The CDR3 consists of 14 residues.